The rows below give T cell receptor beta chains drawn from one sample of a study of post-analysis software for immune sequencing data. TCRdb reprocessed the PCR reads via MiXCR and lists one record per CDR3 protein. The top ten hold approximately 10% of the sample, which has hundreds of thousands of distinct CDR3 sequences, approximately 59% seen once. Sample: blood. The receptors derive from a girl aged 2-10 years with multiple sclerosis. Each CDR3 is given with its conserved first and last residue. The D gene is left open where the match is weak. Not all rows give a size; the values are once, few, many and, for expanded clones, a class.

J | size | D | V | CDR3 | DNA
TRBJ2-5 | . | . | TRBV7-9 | CASSPTDSPEQETQYF | TGTGCCAGCAGCCCTACCGACAGTCCCGAACAAGAGACCCAGTACTTC
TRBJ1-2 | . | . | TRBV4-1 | CASSFRPPGPPSANYGYTF | TGCGCCAGCAGCTTCCGACCGCCGGGACCTCCCTCGGCTAACTATGGCTACACCTTC
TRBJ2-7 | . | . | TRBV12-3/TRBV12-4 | CATQEGPSGTYEQYF | TGTGCCACACAGGAGGGCCCATCGGGTACCTACGAGCAGTACTTC
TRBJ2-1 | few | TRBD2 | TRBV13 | CASSLTSGFYNEQFF | TGTGCCAGCAGCTTGACTAGCGGATTTTACAATGAGCAGTTCTTC
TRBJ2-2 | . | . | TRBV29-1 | CSVGPSNTGELFF | TGCAGCGTTGGCCCATCCAACACCGGGGAGCTGTTTTTT
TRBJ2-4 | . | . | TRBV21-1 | CASSKAGIPRFWAWRNIQYF | TGTGCCAGCAGCAAAGCCGGCATTCCAAGGTTTTGGGCTTGGAGGAACATTCAGTACTTC
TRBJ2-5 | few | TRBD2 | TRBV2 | CASSEFAGGGETQYF | TGTGCCAGCAGTGAATTTGCGGGAGGAGGAGAGACCCAGTACTTC
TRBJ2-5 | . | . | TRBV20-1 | CSASFRQETQYF | TGCAGTGCTAGTTTCCGTCAAGAGACCCAGTACTTC
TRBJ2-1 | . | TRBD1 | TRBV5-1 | CASSLARDRDFNEQFF | TGCGCCAGCAGCTTGGCGAGGGACAGGGATTTTAATGAGCAGTTCTTC
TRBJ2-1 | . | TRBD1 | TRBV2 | CASSGQGANEQFF | TGTGCCAGCAGTGGCCAGGGGGCAAATGAGCAGTTCTTC
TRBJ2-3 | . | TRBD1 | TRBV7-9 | CASSTGAASTDTQYF | TGTGCCAGCAGCACAGGGGCGGCTAGCACAGATACGCAGTATTTT
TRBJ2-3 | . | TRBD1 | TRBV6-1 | CASSEGQGTDTQYF | TGTGCCAGCAGTGAGGGACAGGGGACAGATACGCAGTATTTT
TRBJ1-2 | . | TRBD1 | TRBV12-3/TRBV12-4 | CASSWGQNYGYTF | TGTGCCAGCAGTTGGGGACAGAACTATGGCTACACCTTC
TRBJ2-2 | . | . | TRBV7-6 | CASSDPATNTGELFF | TGTGCCAGCAGCGATCCGGCGACGAACACCGGGGAGCTGTTTTTT
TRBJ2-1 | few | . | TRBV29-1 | CSVDRTTHAWEQFF | TGCAGCGTTGATAGAACTACCCATGCGTGGGAGCAGTTCTTC
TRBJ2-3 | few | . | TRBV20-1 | CSARDLGSSTDTQYF | TGCAGTGCTAGAGATTTGGGATCTAGCACAGATACGCAGTATTTT
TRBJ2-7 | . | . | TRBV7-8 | CASSFSRIPGALAGEQYF | TGTGCCAGCAGCTTCTCACGGATACCAGGGGCCCTGGCGGGGGAGCAGTACTTC
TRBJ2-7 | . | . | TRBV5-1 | CASSFARTKKNEQYF | TGCGCCAGCAGCTTCGCCAGGACAAAGAAAAACGAGCAGTACTTC
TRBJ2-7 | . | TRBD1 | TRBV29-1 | CSVAGTGFYEQYF | TGCAGCGTTGCCGGGACAGGGTTCTACGAGCAGTACTTC
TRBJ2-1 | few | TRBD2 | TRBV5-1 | CASSSLGAGGGRGQFF | TGCGCCAGCAGCTCCCTAGGAGCGGGAGGGGGTAGAGGGCAGTTCTTC
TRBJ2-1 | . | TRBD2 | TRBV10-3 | CATKTSGGYNEQFF | TGTGCCACCAAGACTAGCGGGGGGTACAATGAGCAGTTCTTC
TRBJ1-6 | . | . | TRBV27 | CASADPYNSPLHF | TGTGCCAGTGCGGACCCCTATAATTCACCCCTCCACTTT
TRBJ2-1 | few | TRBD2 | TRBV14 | CASSQPPGLAAYNEQFF | TGTGCCAGCAGCCAACCCCCGGGACTAGCAGCCTACAATGAGCAGTTCTTC
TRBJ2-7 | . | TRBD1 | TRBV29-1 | CSVAVGDSLYEQYF | TGCAGCGTTGCCGTGGGGGACAGCCTCTACGAGCAGTACTTC
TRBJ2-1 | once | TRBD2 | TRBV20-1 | CSATALAGESNEQFF | TGCAGTGCTACAGCACTAGCGGGAGAAAGCAATGAGCAGTTCTTC
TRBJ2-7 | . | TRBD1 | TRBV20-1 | CSALFGGQGYEQYF | TGCAGTGCGTTATTCGGGGGACAGGGTTACGAGCAGTACTTC
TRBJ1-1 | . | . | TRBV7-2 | CASSLVVGTPEAFF | TGTGCCAGCAGCTTAGTTGTAGGGACCCCTGAAGCTTTCTTT
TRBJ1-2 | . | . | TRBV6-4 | CASSPEQGQNYGYTF | TGTGCCAGCAGTCCCGAACAGGGCCAGAACTATGGCTACACCTTC
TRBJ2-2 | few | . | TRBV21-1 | CASSKSGFTGELFF | TGTGCCAGCAGCAAGAGCGGTTTCACCGGGGAGCTGTTTTTT
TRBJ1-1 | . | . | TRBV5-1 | CASSRDSNTEAFF | TGCGCCAGCAGCAGGGACTCGAACACTGAAGCTTTCTTT
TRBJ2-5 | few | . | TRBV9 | CASSVAAGPGWGQETQYF | TGTGCCAGCAGCGTAGCGGCCGGGCCCGGTTGGGGGCAAGAGACCCAGTACTTC
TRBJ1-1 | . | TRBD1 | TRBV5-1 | CASSPQGQGARSTEAFF | TGCGCCAGCAGCCCCCAGGGACAGGGGGCGCGAAGCACTGAAGCTTTCTTT
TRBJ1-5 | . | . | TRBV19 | CASSPLDNQPQHF | TGTGCCAGTAGCCCACTCGATAATCAGCCCCAGCATTTT
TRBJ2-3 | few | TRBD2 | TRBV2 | CASWGTSGGFSDTQYF | TGTGCCAGCTGGGGGACTAGCGGGGGGTTTTCAGATACGCAGTATTTT
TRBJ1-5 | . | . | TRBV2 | CASSEVGSGNQPQHF | TGTGCCAGCAGTGAAGTTGGTAGTGGCAATCAGCCCCAGCATTTT
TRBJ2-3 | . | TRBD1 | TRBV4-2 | CASSRFGQGEEPGTRHTDTQYF | TGTGCCAGCAGCCGTTTCGGACAGGGCGAGGAACCCGGGACTCGACACACAGATACGCAGTATTTT
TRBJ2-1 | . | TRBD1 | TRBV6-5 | CASSWTGHNEQFF | TGTGCCAGCAGTTGGACAGGCCACAATGAGCAGTTCTTC
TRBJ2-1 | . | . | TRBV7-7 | CASSSSLWGNEQFF | TGTGCTAGCAGCTCTTCGCTTTGGGGCAATGAGCAGTTCTTC
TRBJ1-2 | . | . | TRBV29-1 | CSVARANYGYTF | TGCAGCGTTGCCCGGGCAAACTATGGCTACACCTTC
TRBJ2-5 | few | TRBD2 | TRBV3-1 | CASSQGRTSGKETQYF | TGTGCCAGCAGCCAAGGCCGGACTAGCGGGAAAGAGACCCAGTACTTC
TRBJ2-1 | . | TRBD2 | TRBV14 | CASSQDENLAGPPYNEQFF | TGTGCCAGCAGCCAAGACGAAAATTTAGCGGGGCCCCCCTACAATGAGCAGTTCTTC
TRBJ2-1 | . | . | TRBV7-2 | CASSADTSSYNEQFF | TGTGCCAGCAGCGCGGACACGAGCTCCTACAATGAGCAGTTCTTC
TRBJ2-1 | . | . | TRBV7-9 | CASSPRQTNNEQFF | TGTGCCAGCAGCCCAAGACAGACCAACAATGAGCAGTTCTTC
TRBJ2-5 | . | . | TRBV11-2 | CATRSVMNEQYF | TGTGCCACCCGGAGCGTGATGAATGAGCAGTACTTC
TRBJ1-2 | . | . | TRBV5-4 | CASSVDTLDDGYTF | TGTGCCAGCAGCGTCGACACGTTGGATGATGGCTACACCTTC
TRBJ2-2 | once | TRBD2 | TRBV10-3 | CAISGAGENTGELFF | TGTGCCATCAGTGGCGCGGGAGAGAACACCGGGGAGCTGTTTTTT
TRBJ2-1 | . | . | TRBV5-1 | CASSLDVGSGEQFF | TGCGCCAGCAGCTTGGATGTTGGATCGGGGGAGCAGTTCTTC
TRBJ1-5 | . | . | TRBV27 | CASSTSSGQPQHF | TGTGCCAGCAGTACCTCGAGCGGCCAGCCCCAGCATTTT
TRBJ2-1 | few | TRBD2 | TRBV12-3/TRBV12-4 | CASSQGLAGGNEQFF | TGTGCCAGCAGTCAGGGACTAGCGGGTGGGAATGAGCAGTTCTTC
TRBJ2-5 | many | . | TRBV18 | CASSPQYNQETQYF | TGTGCCAGCTCACCACAGTACAACCAAGAGACCCAGTACTTC
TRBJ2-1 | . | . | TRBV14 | CASSQDPTSEQFF | TGTGCCAGCAGCCAAGACCCTACATCTGAGCAGTTCTTC
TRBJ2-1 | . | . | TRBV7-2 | CASSPDVNPSSYNEQFF | TGTGCCAGCAGCCCGGATGTGAACCCGAGCTCCTACAATGAGCAGTTCTTC
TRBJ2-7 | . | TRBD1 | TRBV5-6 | CASSNRDRGYEQYF | TGTGCCAGCAGCAACCGGGACAGGGGCTACGAGCAGTACTTC
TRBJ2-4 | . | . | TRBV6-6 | CASSYSAPQLAKNIQYF | TGTGCCAGCAGTTACTCGGCACCGCAGCTAGCCAAAAACATTCAGTACTTC
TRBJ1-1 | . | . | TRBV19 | CASSHTGSGNTEAFF | TGTGCCAGTAGTCATACAGGGTCGGGGAACACTGAAGCTTTCTTT
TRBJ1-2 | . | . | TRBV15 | CATSRVTDPFYGYTF | TGTGCCACCAGCAGAGTGACAGACCCCTTCTATGGCTACACCTTC
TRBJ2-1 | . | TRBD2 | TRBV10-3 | CAIKPGLAGEGSYNEQFF | TGTGCCATCAAACCGGGACTAGCGGGAGAGGGTTCCTACAATGAGCAGTTCTTC
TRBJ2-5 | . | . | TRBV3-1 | CASSSHTGGETQYF | TGTGCCAGCAGCTCCCATACTGGGGGAGAGACCCAGTACTTC